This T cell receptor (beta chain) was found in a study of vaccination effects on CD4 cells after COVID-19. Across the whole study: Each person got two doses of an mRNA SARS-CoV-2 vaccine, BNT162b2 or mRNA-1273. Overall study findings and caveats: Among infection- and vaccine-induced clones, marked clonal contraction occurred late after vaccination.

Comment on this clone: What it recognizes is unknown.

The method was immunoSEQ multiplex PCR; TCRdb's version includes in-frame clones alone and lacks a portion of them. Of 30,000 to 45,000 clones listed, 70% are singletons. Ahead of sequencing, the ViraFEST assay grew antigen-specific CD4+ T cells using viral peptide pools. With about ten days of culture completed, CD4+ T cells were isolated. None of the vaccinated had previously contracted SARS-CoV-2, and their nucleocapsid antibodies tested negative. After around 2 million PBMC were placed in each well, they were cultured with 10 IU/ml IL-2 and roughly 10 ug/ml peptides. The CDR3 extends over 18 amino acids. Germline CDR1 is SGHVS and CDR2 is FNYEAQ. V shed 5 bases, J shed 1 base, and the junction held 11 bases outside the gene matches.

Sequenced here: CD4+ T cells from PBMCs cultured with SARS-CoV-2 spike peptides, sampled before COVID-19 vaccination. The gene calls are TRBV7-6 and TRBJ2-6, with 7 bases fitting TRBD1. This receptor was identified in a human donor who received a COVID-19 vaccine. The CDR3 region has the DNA TGTGCCAGCAGCCCAAGAGGGGACAGCCAATCTGGGGCCAACGTCCTGACTTTC. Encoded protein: CASSPRGDSQSGANVLTF.